This TCR beta chain was sequenced in a study of blood T cell repertoires in COVID-19. The germline CDR1 and CDR2 sequences are SGHTA and FQGTGA. The CDR3 loop spans 14 amino acids. Trimming took 5 bases from V and 12 from J; bases not matched to a gene: 6. Method: immunoSEQ multiplex PCR; TCRdb's copy keeps in-frame clones and lacks some. The sample includes 120,000 to 150,000 clones, around 89% of them seen just once. The chain couples TRBV7-3 to TRBJ2-1; 14 bases line up with TRBD2. The specimen was peripheral blood. This TCR was sampled from a woman aged 55-70 years with active COVID-19. The CDR3 loop is CASSTGTSGSVQFF. CDR3 DNA: TGTGCCAGCAGCACCGGGACTAGCGGGAGTGTGCAGTTCTTC.